This T cell receptor beta chain emerged from a study of preoperative IRX-2 immunotherapy in early breast cancer. Treatment: preoperative locoregional IRX-2 cytokine immunotherapy. Patients received preoperative, locoregional IRX-2 cytokine immunotherapy in a phase Ib study. The V gene's germline CDR1 is GTSNPN and CDR2 SVGIG (reference sequence). Trimming pared 0 bases from V and 4 bases from J, leaving 9 bases between. The CDR3 contains 13 residues. The protocol was immunoSEQ multiplex PCR, while the TCRdb copy is restricted to in-frame clones and leaves out a portion. Altogether approximately 26,000 clones are present, approximately 72% being singletons, with the ten largest covering less than 7.5%.

V is TRBV30 and J is TRBJ1-1; the D gene is possibly TRBD1 (5 bases). Sequenced material: lymph node tissue, taken after IRX-2 immunotherapy. This TCR was sampled from a human donor with breast cancer. CDR3 bases: TGTGCCTGGAGTGTACCAGGGCCCACTGAAGCTTTCTTT. Protein sequence: CAWSVPGPTEAFF. Full variable domain (remainder filled in from reference TRBV30 and TRBJ1-1): SQTIHQWPATLVQPVGSPLSLECTVEGTSNPNLYWYRQAAGRGLQLLFYSVGIGQISSEVPQNLSASRPQDRQFILSSKKLLLSDSGFYLCAWSVPGPTEAFFGQGTRLTVV.